One and the same sample provided the 8 T cell receptor beta chains below, sequenced in a study of blood T cells in healthy people across ages. Then a second PCR, running about 6 to 12 cycles, was carried out with a sample-barcoded 5' primer and a J-beta primer mix. TCRdb redid the calling of the 5' RACE reads with MiXCR, one entry per CDR3 protein. The profile shows roughly 900,000 distinct CDR3 sequences, around 26% of them singletons. The material sequenced was blood. These receptors originate from a woman older than 75 in good health.

The CDR3 DNA reads TGTGCCAGCAGCTCACAGGGGTTCCGATGGCAGTACTTC. Protein sequence: CASSSQGFRWQYF. The chain combines TRBV7-2 with TRBJ2-7; 7 bases are shared with TRBD1. With V trimmed by 4 bases and J by 9 bases, 9 bases remained unmatched. CDR3 length: 13 residues. The germline CDR1 and CDR2 sequences are SGHTA and FQGNSA.

This clonotype was recorded at least ten times. The CDR3 DNA follows: TGTGCCAGCAGCTTCGTAGCCACCAACACAGATACGCAGTATTTT. Its protein is CASSFVATNTDTQYF. The chain combines TRBV5-5 with TRBJ2-3; D is uncertain. CDR1 and CDR2 (germline): SGHKS, YYEKEE (reference sequence). The V and J ends lost 2 bases and 2 bases respectively, with 12 bases between them. The length of the CDR3 is 15 residues.

This chain connects TRBV12-3 or TRBV12-4 to TRBJ2-1; the D gene is possibly TRBD2 (6 bases). The CDR3 is 12 residues long. Between the trimmed V and J ends, which lost 4 bases and 12 bases, there was a span of 13 bases. The CDR3 coding sequence is TGTGCCAGCAGTTCCTCGACTAGAGGGCAGTTCTTC. Its translation: CASSSSTRGQFF.

Notes on this clonotype: Since a much larger clone is just one base distant, this may be a read error. The rearrangement links TRBV25-1 to TRBJ2-5; no clear D gene. Germline CDR1 and CDR2: MGHDK and SYGVNS. This CDR3 is built from 14 residues. CDR3 bases: TGTGCCAGCAGTCCCAGACACGCTCAAGAGGCCCAGTACTTC. The encoded protein is CASSPRHAQEAQYF.

This clonotype was seen many times. V is TRBV6-5 and J is TRBJ2-7; D unclear. Trimming took off 0 bases at V and 0 bases at J, with 12 bases between the two ends. The CDR3 sequence is 16 residues long. Germline lookup yields CDR1 MNHEY and CDR2 SVGAGI. The CDR3: CASSYSTSLDSYEQYF. In DNA, the CDR3 is TGTGCCAGCAGTTACTCGACATCCTTAGACTCCTACGAGCAGTACTTC.

This clonotype was counted a few times. V gene TRBV3-1 combines with J gene TRBJ1-1, with 10 bases identical to TRBD1. CDR3 size: 14 residues. CDR1 and CDR2 (germline): LGHDT, YNNKEL (reference sequence). V dropped 1 base and J dropped 4; count of bases not matched to a gene: 0. CDR3 nucleotide sequence: TGTGCCAGCAGCCAAGGGACAGGGGGCACTGAAGCTTTCTTT. Translating gives CASSQGTGGTEAFF.

The gene calls are TRBV12-3 or TRBV12-4 and TRBJ2-4; D is undetermined. This CDR3 contains 17 residues. V gave up 2 bases and J gave up 0 bases, with 14 bases separating them. The CDR3 nucleotides read TGTGCCAGCAGTTTAATAGGGCGGCCTTTAGCCAAAAACATTCAGTACTTC. Its protein is CASSLIGRPLAKNIQYF.

This clonotype was seen at least ten times. V is TRBV5-1 and J is TRBJ2-1, with unresolved D. Trimming cost V 5 bases and J 8 bases, with 20 bases left between them. The CDR3 is 15 residues long. CDR1 and CDR2 (germline): SGHRS, YFSETQ. CDR3 loop: CASRTGPLLSDEQFF. The DNA for the CDR3 is TGCGCCAGCAGAACCGGGCCCCTGCTAAGCGATGAGCAGTTCTTC.